The TCR beta chain described here comes from a study of shared clonotypes between healthy human individuals. The germline CDR1 and CDR2 sequences are MRHNA and SNTAGT. V was clipped by 4 bases and J by 1 base, with 10 bases between them. CDR3 size: 14 residues. The assay was immunoSEQ multiplex PCR, and TCRdb's table has in-frame clones only and misses some. The table records around 1 million clones, approximately 80% of them present only once. Sequencing input: memory CD4+ T cells sorted from blood. Subset here: CD45RA-negative fraction. The origin of this receptor is a man aged 18 to 29 in good health. The chain links TRBV6-4 to TRBJ1-1, with D unclear. CDR3 loop: CASSVGVGNTEAFF. The DNA for the CDR3 is TGTGCCAGCAGTGTTGGGGTGGGGAACACTGAAGCTTTCTTT.